These 23 T cell receptor beta chains were sequenced from one sample in a study of post-analysis software for immune sequencing data. General study results and limits: A handful of TRBV segments were significantly more frequent in patients than in controls. TRBV5-6, TRBV5-1 and TRBV20-1 were among these segments.

The authors incorporated unique molecular identifiers into the TCR beta cDNA libraries. TCRdb called the PCR reads again in MiXCR, with one record for every CDR3 protein. This sample yields about 570,000 distinct CDR3 sequences, of which around a third are seen a single time; around 5.9% belongs to the top ten. These TCRs' antigens remain unknown. The sample was blood. The receptors derive from a girl aged 2-17 years with multiple sclerosis.

This clonotype showed up just a few times. The chain carries TRBV24-1 and TRBJ2-5, with 10 positions matching TRBD1. Looked up from germline, CDR1 is KGHDR and CDR2 is SFDVKD. The CDR3 is 18 amino acids. Unmatched junction bases numbered 7, after V lost 1 base and J lost 0 bases. CDR3 DNA sequence: TGTGCCACCAGTGATTTAAACTCGGACAGGGGGTACCAAGAGACCCAGTACTTC. It codes for CATSDLNSDRGYQETQYF.

The rearrangement links TRBV11-2 to TRBJ2-5; 10 nucleotides line up with TRBD1. Trimming at V came to 1 base and at J to 5 bases, leaving 16 bases not matched to a gene. This CDR3 contains 19 residues. Germline CDR1 is SGHAT and CDR2 is FQNNGV. CDR3 nucleotide sequence: TGTGCCAGCAGCTTAGTAAGGTTGGGACAGGGGCAAACACGGGAGACCCAGTACTTC. Protein sequence: CASSLVRLGQGQTRETQYF.

The rearrangement links TRBV18 to TRBJ2-1; the D gene could be TRBD1 or TRBD2 (6 bases each). In germline, CDR1 is KGHSH, CDR2 LQKENI. This CDR3 contains 14 residues. Trimming left V 3 bases short and J 9 bases short, with 15 bases between. The CDR3 spells CASSPPRGRIEQFF. CDR3 bases: TGTGCCAGCTCACCTCCCCGGGGGCGGATTGAGCAGTTCTTC.

This clonotype was seen at least ten times. The rearrangement uses TRBV18 and TRBJ2-7, with 8 bases aligning to TRBD1. In germline, CDR1 is KGHSH, CDR2 LQKENI. The J segment lost 7 bases and the V segment lost 1 base, leaving 12 bases of the junction unmatched. The CDR3 totals 16 residues. The CDR3 DNA reads TGTGCCAGCTCACCACTCGCAGGGGGCGAAACCGGAGAGCAGTACTTC. Translating gives CASSPLAGGETGEQYF.

This clonotype was observed a handful of times. V usage is TRBV18 and J usage is TRBJ1-6; D perhaps matches TRBD1 (6 bases). The CDR3 has 15 residues. CDR1 and CDR2 from the germline V gene are KGHSH and LQKENI. Trimming took off 1 base at V and 7 bases at J, with 11 bases between the two ends. Written as DNA, the CDR3 is TGTGCCAGCTCACCACTTGGACAGCCAAATTCACCCCTCCACTTT. Translated: CASSPLGQPNSPLHF.

This clonotype came up a few times. The chain joins TRBV5-6 to TRBJ2-3, with TRBD1 identical over 7 bases. CDR1 and CDR2 from the germline V gene are SGHDT and YYEEEE. The length of the CDR3 is 15 residues. Trimming at V came to 5 bases and at J to 0 bases, leaving 6 bases not matched to a gene. The DNA of the CDR3 is TGTGCCAGCAGGGACAGGACCTATAGCACAGATACGCAGTATTTT. Translated, it gives CASRDRTYSTDTQYF. The full variable domain, in which reference TRBV5-6 and TRBJ2-3 provide the parts outside the CDR3, is DAGVTQSPTHLIKTRGQQVTLRCSPKSGHDTVSWYQQALGQGPQFIFQYYEEEERQRGNFPDRFSGHQFPNYSSELNVNALLLGDSALYLCASRDRTYSTDTQYFGPGTRLTVL.

This clonotype is a singleton in its sample. This chain joins TRBV12-3 or TRBV12-4 and TRBJ1-2; D may be TRBD1 (6 bases). With 6 bases removed from V and 6 bases from J, the gap between germline ends came to 20 bases. CDR3 length: 15 amino acids. CDR3 DNA sequence: TGTGCCAGCAGCCGCAACAGGGCCCAGCAAGATGGCTACACCTTC. Encoded protein: CASSRNRAQQDGYTF.

This chain links TRBV20-1 with TRBJ1-2; 9 bases are a match to TRBD1. The CDR3 has 13 residues. The V gene's germline CDR1 is DFQATT and CDR2 SNEGSKA (reference sequence). Trimming at V came to 6 bases and at J to 4 bases, leaving 6 bases not matched to a gene. The CDR3 loop reads CSAIQGAGYGYTF. The CDR3 coding sequence is TGCAGTGCGATACAGGGGGCCGGCTATGGCTACACCTTC.

This chain joins TRBV5-1 and TRBJ2-6, with D perhaps matching TRBD2 (6 bases). Between the trimmed V and J ends, which lost 2 bases and 0 bases, there was a span of 12 bases. Per the germline V gene, CDR1 is SGHRS and CDR2 is YFSETQ. The CDR3 has 17 residues. The CDR3, as DNA: TGCGCCAGCAGCTTTGGGACTGTTAGCTCTGGGGCCAACGTCCTGACTTTC. Its translation is CASSFGTVSSGANVLTF.

V gene TRBV20-1 combines with J gene TRBJ2-5, with TRBD2 matching 12 bases. CDR3 length equals 15 residues. V gave up 5 bases and J gave up 11 bases; unmatched junction bases: 15. Germline CDR1 DFQATT, CDR2 SNEGSKA (reference sequence). The CDR3 spells CSAETSGGIHNEQYF. In DNA form, the CDR3 reads TGCAGTGCTGAGACTAGCGGGGGTATTCACAATGAGCAGTACTTC.

The V gene is TRBV7-3, the J gene TRBJ2-3, with D maybe TRBD2 (7 bases). V was pared by 5 bases and J by 3 bases, with 18 bases between. Germline V gene lookup returns CDR1 SGHTA and CDR2 FQGTGA. The CDR3 is 16 amino acids. The CDR3 DNA is TGTGCCAGCAGCCCCCTGGGCGGGGGCGGGACAGATACGCAGTATTTT. This translates into CASSPLGGGGTDTQYF.

The CDR3 is CSARDWGQGYNEQFF. The DNA for the CDR3 is TGCAGTGCTAGAGATTGGGGGCAGGGGTACAATGAGCAGTTCTTC. The genes are TRBV20-1 and TRBJ2-1; D possibly corresponds to TRBD1 (6 bases). Looked up from germline, CDR1 is DFQATT and CDR2 is SNEGSKA (reference sequence). Trimming left V 0 bases short and J 4 bases short, with 13 bases between. The CDR3 loop spans 15 amino acids.

The table lists this clonotype with a few counts. The chain carries TRBV10-3 and TRBJ1-2; TRBD1 is a possible D gene (6 bases). Germline V CDR1 and CDR2: ENHRY, SYGVKD. This CDR3 has 14 residues. V was pared by 1 base and J by 2 bases, with 8 bases between. The DNA of the CDR3 is TGTGCCATCAGTGAGTTTACAGGGAACTATGGCTACACCTTC. This translates into CAISEFTGNYGYTF.

This clonotype was counted only a few times. The chain combines TRBV4-1 with TRBJ2-6; D is perhaps TRBD2 (7 bases). CDR1 and CDR2 (germline): MGHRA, YSYEKL. This CDR3 is built from 17 residues. V was trimmed by 1 base and J by 1 base, leaving 11 bases between them. The CDR3 is CASSQGGGPSGANVLTF. The CDR3 nucleotides are TGCGCCAGCAGCCAAGGGGGGGGGCCTTCTGGGGCCAACGTCCTGACTTTC.

This clonotype has just a few counts. The V gene is TRBV4-2, the J gene TRBJ2-1, with 8 bases that match TRBD2. Trimming cost V 0 bases and J 7 bases; bases outside gene matches: 8. Germline CDR1 and CDR2: LGHNA and YNFKEQ. There are 16 residues in the CDR3. The CDR3 loop is CASSQERWTSTNEQFF. The CDR3 nucleotides are TGTGCCAGCAGCCAAGAGAGGTGGACTAGCACAAATGAGCAGTTCTTC.

The chain combines TRBV20-1 with TRBJ2-3; 11 bases agree with TRBD2. The CDR3 extends over 18 amino acids. Unmatched junction bases numbered 17, after V lost 6 bases and J lost 3 bases. CDR1 and CDR2 from the germline V gene are DFQATT and SNEGSKA (reference sequence). The CDR3 region has the DNA TGCAGTGCCGCCACCGGGACTAGCGGCCCCCTGGGTACAGATACGCAGTATTTT. Translated, it gives CSAATGTSGPLGTDTQYF.

V is TRBV7-8 and J is TRBJ1-1; D not certain. V was pared by 8 bases and J by 4 bases, with 11 bases between. The CDR3 extends over 12 amino acids. The V gene's germline CDR1 is SGHVS and CDR2 FQNEAQ. CDR3 sequence: CASPGGPTEAFF. CDR3 coding DNA: TGTGCCAGCCCCGGAGGGCCCACTGAAGCTTTCTTT.

V usage is TRBV20-1 and J usage is TRBJ2-3; D assignment may be TRBD1 or TRBD2 (5 bases each). From germline, CDR1 is DFQATT and CDR2 SNEGSKA (reference sequence). V lost 6 bases, J lost 0 bases, and 13 bases lay in between. The CDR3 is 14 amino acids. DNA of the CDR3: TGCAGTGCCCCGGGACGGCTGAGCACAGATACGCAGTATTTT. Translating gives CSAPGRLSTDTQYF.

This clonotype was detected many times. The CDR3 sequence is CATSRGLGTRDTQYF. DNA of the CDR3: TGTGCCACCAGCAGAGGGCTGGGGACTAGAGATACGCAGTATTTT. This chain connects TRBV15 to TRBJ2-3; TRBD2 aligns across 8 bases. CDR1 and CDR2 from the germline V gene are LNHNV and YYDKDF (reference sequence). The CDR3 has 15 residues. V dropped 1 base and J dropped 5; count of bases not matched to a gene: 5.

The V and J genes are TRBV5-8 and TRBJ2-5, with TRBD2 identical over 12 bases. V trimming: 4 bases; J trimming: 5 bases; junction bases outside the gene matches: 18. CDR3 length: 19 residues. The germline CDR1 and CDR2 sequences are SGHTS and YDEGEE. CDR3 residues: CASSPLAVLAGGLEETQYF. The DNA for the CDR3 is TGTGCCAGCAGCCCACTGGCAGTGCTAGCGGGGGGGCTCGAGGAGACCCAGTACTTC.

This clonotype was counted between two and nine times. The rearrangement joins TRBV20-1 to TRBJ1-4, with D unresolved. V was trimmed by 6 bases and J by 7 bases, leaving 12 bases between them. Germline V gene lookup returns CDR1 DFQATT and CDR2 SNEGSKA (reference sequence). CDR3 size: 12 residues. The CDR3 nucleotides are TGCAGTGCCTTACCGTTGGGTGAAAAACTGTTTTTT. The encoded protein is CSALPLGEKLFF.

The CDR3 DNA is TGTGCCAGCAGCTCCGCCTTGGGGGCATCAGATACGCAGTATTTT. As protein: CASSSALGASDTQYF. This chain links TRBV7-9 with TRBJ2-3, with D perhaps matching TRBD1 (6 bases). V shed 4 bases and J shed 4 bases, with 15 bases lying between them. The germline gives CDR1 SEHNR, CDR2 FQNEAQ (reference sequence). CDR3 length equals 15 residues.

This clonotype appeared a few times. The chain couples TRBV20-1 to TRBJ2-7; D gene unclear. Germline values: CDR1 DFQATT, CDR2 SNEGSKA (reference sequence). V was trimmed by 4 bases and J by 5 bases, leaving 9 bases between them. The CDR3 runs to 11 residues. The CDR3 region has the DNA TGCAGTGCTAAAAAAAATGACGAGCAGTACTTC. Translating gives CSAKKNDEQYF.